One and the same sample provided the 12 T cell receptor beta chains below, sequenced in a study of spatial heterogeneity in lung cancer. Points from the study as a whole: The study found that expanded intratumoral alpha and beta TCR counts tracked tumor mutation counts.

As for time point: sample taken at primary tumor resection. In TCRdb, the 5' RACE reads were re-called with MiXCR into one record per CDR3 protein. This repertoire shows about 13,000 distinct CDR3 sequences, under 6% found once; its top ten account for around 25%. The antigens these receptors bind are not known. The specimen comprised lung tumor tissue, sampled at surgery. The source of these receptors is a male donor with early-stage non-small cell lung cancer.

Many counts were recorded for this clonotype. The chain links TRBV12-3 or TRBV12-4 to TRBJ2-5; D is uncertain. The V end lost 10 bases, the J end lost 0 bases, and 18 bases lay between the germline ends. This CDR3 spans 15 amino acids. DNA for the CDR3: TGTGCCATCACACGTGGGCTAGTCCACCAAGAGACCCAGTACTTC. Translating it yields CAITRGLVHQETQYF.

Judged by abundance, this clonotype is medium-sized. The V gene is TRBV21-1, the J gene TRBJ1-5; the DNA was not compared with TRBD1, the D call given in the table. TRBV21-1 is described as a pseudogene. The CDR3 totals 17 residues. The CDR3 region is CASSKDEGQSSNQPQHF. The CDR3 bases are TGTGCCAGCAGCAAAGATGAGGGACAAAGCAGCAATCAGCCCCAGCATTTT.

This clonotype was observed at least ten times. The chain carries TRBV9 and TRBJ2-7, with a weak D call TRBD1 (5 bases). Trimming stripped 2 bases from V and 6 bases from J, with 12 bases between. The germline gives CDR1 SGDLS, CDR2 YYNGEE. The CDR3 has 13 residues. This CDR3 is CASSVGQRSEQYF. CDR3 DNA: TGTGCCAGCAGCGTGGGGCAGAGAAGCGAGCAGTACTTC.

This clonotype occurred many times. The J gene is TRBJ2-7, the V gene TRBV20-1; D is uncertain. In germline, CDR1 is DFQATT, CDR2 SNEGSKA (reference sequence). This CDR3 comprises 13 residues. The V end lost 2 bases, the J end lost 5 bases, and 13 bases lay between the germline ends. CDR3 region: CSARNPSGNEQYF. Here the CDR3 DNA reads TGCAGTGCTAGAAACCCCTCAGGCAACGAGCAGTACTTC.

This clonotype was detected many times. The chain has TRBV5-1 and TRBJ2-3, with D unresolved. This CDR3 region has 12 residues. The V gene lost 0 bases and the J gene lost 6 bases, with 5 bases spanning the gap. Germline lookup yields CDR1 SGHRS and CDR2 YFSETQ. The CDR3 nucleotides are TGCGCCAGCAGCTTGGCCCGGGATACGCAGTATTTT. It encodes CASSLARDTQYF.

This clonotype was recorded many times. The CDR3 protein is CSGGTMTTYNEQFF. The CDR3 DNA follows: TGCAGCGGGGGGACCATGACCACCTACAATGAGCAGTTCTTC. The chain carries TRBV29-1 and TRBJ2-1; D assignment may be TRBD1 or TRBD2 (5 bases each). The CDR3 is made up of 14 amino acids. Germline loops: CDR1 SQVTM, CDR2 ANQGSEA. The V gene lost 7 bases and the J gene lost 2 bases, with 15 bases spanning the gap.

This clonotype was counted ten times or more. V gene TRBV6-2 or TRBV6-3 combines with J gene TRBJ2-7; either TRBD1 or TRBD2 may fit D (5 bases each). Germline V CDR1 and CDR2: MNHEY, SVGEGT. V gave up 6 bases and J gave up 3 bases, with 15 bases separating them. The CDR3 has 14 residues. CDR3 bases: TGTGCCAGCAGCTCGGGGCAGTTCATCTACGAGCAGTACTTC. This gives the protein CASSSGQFIYEQYF.

This clonotype was found many times. The chain links TRBV7-6 to TRBJ1-1; 8 nucleotides line up with TRBD1. CDR1 and CDR2 from the germline V gene are SGHVS and FNYEAQ. The CDR3 totals 17 residues. Trimming at V came to 5 bases and at J to 1 base, leaving 12 bases not matched to a gene. DNA of the CDR3: TGTGCCAGCAGCCATGGACAGGGTCCCTTCCCGAACACTGAAGCTTTCTTT. Translating gives CASSHGQGPFPNTEAFF.

This clonotype occurred many times. This chain uses TRBV6-1 with TRBJ1-4; no definite D call. The ends were cut back, 1 base at V and 2 bases at J, with 20 bases in the middle. The germline V gene has CDR1 MNHNS and CDR2 SASEGT. This CDR3 contains 19 residues. In DNA form, the CDR3 reads TGTGCCAGCAGTGAAGGGGGTAGTGGCTTGCGGGTCACTAATGAAAAACTGTTTTTT. This codes for CASSEGGSGLRVTNEKLFF.

In this sample, this clonotype turned up many times. The J gene is TRBJ2-3, the V gene TRBV7-9, with D maybe TRBD2 (5 bases). The V end lost 1 base, the J end lost 1 base, and 9 bases lay between the germline ends. CDR1 and CDR2 from the germline V gene are SEHNR and FQNEAQ (reference sequence). CDR3 length: 15 amino acids. The chain's CDR3 is CASSLEGLRTDTQYF. The DNA for the CDR3 is TGTGCCAGCAGCTTAGAAGGACTCCGCACAGATACGCAGTATTTT.

This clonotype was observed a few times. The CDR3 nucleotides read TGCAGCGTTTTAGACCCCAGGGAAGAGACCCAGTACTTC. It codes for CSVLDPREETQYF. The rearrangement joins TRBV29-1 to TRBJ2-5; a possible D gene is TRBD1 (5 bases). The CDR3 has 13 amino acids. Germline assignment: CDR1 SQVTM and CDR2 ANQGSEA. V was trimmed by 5 bases and J by 3 bases, leaving 13 bases between them.

This clonotype was picked up many times. The chain combines TRBV13 with TRBJ1-6; D unresolved. Germline assignment: CDR1 PRHDT and CDR2 FYEKMQ (reference sequence). Trimming took off 5 bases at V and 10 bases at J, with 12 bases between the two ends. The CDR3 is 13 amino acids. CDR3 sequence: CASSRRGASPLHF. The CDR3 DNA reads TGTGCCAGCAGCCGAAGAGGCGCCTCACCCCTCCACTTT.